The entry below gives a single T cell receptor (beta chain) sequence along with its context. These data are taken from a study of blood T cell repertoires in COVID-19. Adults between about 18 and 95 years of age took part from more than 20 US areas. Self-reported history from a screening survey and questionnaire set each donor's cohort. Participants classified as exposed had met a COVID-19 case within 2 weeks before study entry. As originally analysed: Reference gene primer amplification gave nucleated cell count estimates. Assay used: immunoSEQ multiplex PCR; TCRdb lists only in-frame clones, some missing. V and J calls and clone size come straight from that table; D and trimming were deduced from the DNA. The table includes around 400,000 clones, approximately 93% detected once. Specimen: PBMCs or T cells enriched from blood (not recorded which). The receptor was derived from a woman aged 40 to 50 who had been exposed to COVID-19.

The CDR3 here is CASSRGRAGNTIYF. DNA for the CDR3: TGTGCCAGCAGCAGGGGCAGGGCTGGAAACACCATATATTTT. The V call is TRBV28, the J call TRBJ1-3, with D maybe TRBD1 (6 bases). Trimming removed 6 bases from V and 2 bases from J, with 11 bases in between. This CDR3 has 14 residues. In germline, CDR1 is MDHEN, CDR2 SYDVKM.